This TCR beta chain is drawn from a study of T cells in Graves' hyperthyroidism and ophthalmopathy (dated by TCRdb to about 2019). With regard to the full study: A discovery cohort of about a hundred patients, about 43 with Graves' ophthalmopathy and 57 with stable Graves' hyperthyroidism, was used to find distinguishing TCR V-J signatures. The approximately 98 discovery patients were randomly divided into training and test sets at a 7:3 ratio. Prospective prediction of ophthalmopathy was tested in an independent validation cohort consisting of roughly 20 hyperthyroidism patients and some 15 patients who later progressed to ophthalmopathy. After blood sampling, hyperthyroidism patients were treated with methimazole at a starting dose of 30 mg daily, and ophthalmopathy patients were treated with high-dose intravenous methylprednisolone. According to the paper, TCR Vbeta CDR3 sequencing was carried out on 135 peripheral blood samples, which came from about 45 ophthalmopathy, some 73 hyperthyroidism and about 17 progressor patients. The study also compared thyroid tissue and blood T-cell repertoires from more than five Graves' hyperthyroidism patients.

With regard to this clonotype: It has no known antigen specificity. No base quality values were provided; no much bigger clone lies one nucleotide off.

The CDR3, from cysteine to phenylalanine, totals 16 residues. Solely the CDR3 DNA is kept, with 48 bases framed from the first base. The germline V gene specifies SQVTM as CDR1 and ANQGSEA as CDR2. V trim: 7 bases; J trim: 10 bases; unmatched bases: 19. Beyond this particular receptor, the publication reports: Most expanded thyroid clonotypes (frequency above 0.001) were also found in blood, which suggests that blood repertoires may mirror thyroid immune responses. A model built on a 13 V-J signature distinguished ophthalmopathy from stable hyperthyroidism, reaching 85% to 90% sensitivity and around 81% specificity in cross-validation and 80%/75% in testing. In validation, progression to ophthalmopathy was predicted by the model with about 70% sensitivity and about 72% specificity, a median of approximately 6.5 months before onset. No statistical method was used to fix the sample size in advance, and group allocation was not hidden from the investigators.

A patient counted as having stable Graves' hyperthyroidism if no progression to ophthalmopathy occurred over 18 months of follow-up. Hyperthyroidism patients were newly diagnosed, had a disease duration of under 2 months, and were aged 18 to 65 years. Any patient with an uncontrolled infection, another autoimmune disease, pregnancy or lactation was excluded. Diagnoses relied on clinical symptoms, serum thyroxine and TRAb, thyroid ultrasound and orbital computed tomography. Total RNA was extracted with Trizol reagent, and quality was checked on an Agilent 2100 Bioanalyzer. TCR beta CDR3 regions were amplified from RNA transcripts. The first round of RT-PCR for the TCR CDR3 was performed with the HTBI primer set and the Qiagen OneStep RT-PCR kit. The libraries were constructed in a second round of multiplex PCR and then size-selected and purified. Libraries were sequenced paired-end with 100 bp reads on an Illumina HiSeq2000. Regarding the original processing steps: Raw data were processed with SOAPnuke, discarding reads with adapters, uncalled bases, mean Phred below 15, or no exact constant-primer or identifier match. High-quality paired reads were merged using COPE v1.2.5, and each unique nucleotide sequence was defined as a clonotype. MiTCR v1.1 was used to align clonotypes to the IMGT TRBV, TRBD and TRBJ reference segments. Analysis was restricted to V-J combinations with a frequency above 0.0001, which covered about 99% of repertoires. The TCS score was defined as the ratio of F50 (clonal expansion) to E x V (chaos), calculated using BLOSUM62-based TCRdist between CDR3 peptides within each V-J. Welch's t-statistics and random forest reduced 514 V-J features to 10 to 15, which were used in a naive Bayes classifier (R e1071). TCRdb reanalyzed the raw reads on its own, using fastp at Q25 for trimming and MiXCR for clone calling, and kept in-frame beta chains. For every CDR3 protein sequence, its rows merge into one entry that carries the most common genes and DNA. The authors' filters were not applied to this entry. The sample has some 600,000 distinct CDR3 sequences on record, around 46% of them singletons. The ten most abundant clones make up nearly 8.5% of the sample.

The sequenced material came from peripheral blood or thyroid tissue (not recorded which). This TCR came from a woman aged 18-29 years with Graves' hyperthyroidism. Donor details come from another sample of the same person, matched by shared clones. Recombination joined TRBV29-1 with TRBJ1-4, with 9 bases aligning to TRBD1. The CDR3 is CSELEGRDRVGGKLFF. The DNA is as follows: TGCAGCGAGCTTGAAGGGAGGGACAGGGTAGGGGGAAAACTGTTTTTT.